The entry below describes one TCR beta chain. Its antigen target is currently unknown. No base-level quality is on record; no much larger clone is a single base apart. The library was built by means of 5' RACE. Data came from a NextSeq 500. Unique molecular identifiers were attached to individual cDNA molecules in the TCR library protocol so that sequencing error and PCR bias could be corrected. Both TCR alpha and beta chains were sequenced, and tight co-correlation was observed between alpha and beta sequence abundances in each sample. In the original analysis: Decombinator V4 was used to perform V gene, J gene and CDR3 annotation of TCR sequences. Expanded TCRs were defined as changing significantly between any two time points under a Poisson model with p below 0.0001. TCR abundances were normalised to the total number of TCRs sequenced in each sample and reported as counts per million. MAIT TCRs were defined by TRAV1-2 paired with TRAJ12, TRAJ20 or TRAJ33, and iNKT TCRs by TRAV10 paired with TRAJ18. A search of VDJdb, accessed on 1 November 2021, was run for TCRs annotated to CMV, EBV and SARS-CoV-2, with TCRs annotated for multiple antigens excluded. Using fastp at Q25 and MiXCR, TCRdb reprocessed the public reads and kept productive beta chains. Entries that share a CDR3 protein sequence are merged under the most common genes and DNA. These V and J calls rely on TCRdb rather than the paper's analysis. The sample table shows some 91,000 distinct CDR3 sequences, and about 15% are seen once. Of the sample, less than 6% is held by the ten largest clones.

This record comes from a study of early T cells in non-severe SARS-CoV-2 infection (dated by TCRdb to 2020 to 2023). With respect to the entire study: Because TCR sequencing relied on bulk RNA taken from unsorted whole blood, pairing of alpha and beta chains was not possible. General study outcomes and caveats: VDJdb matching was skewed toward anti-spike CD8 responses and likely underestimated virus-specific expansions by missing private and CD4 specificities.

CDR1 is given as MDHEN and CDR2 as SYDVKM, both from the germline V gene. Trimming removed 6 bases from V and 3 bases from J, leaving 11 bases between the germline ends. The CDR3 numbers 13 residues from cysteine through phenylalanine. Kept here is only the CDR3 DNA, which spans 39 bases and is read in frame from base 1. The study was a case-control design nested within a healthcare worker cohort in London, UK, with weekly nasopharyngeal swab PCR tests and blood sampling. Between 23 and 31 March 2020, the week of the UK lockdown, healthcare workers were enrolled and then followed up weekly for as long as 16 weeks.

The TCR comes from an adult who was a healthcare worker with PCR-confirmed SARS-CoV-2 infection or an uninfected control (not recorded which). Specimen: whole blood. The rearrangement joined TRBV28 to TRBJ2-5; the best D guess is TRBD2, with 6 bases matching. The CDR3 here reads CASRLADEETQYF. At the DNA level, the sequence is TGTGCCAGCAGGTTAGCGGACGAAGAGACCCAGTACTTC. Joined to the reference TRBV28 and TRBJ2-5 proteins, this CDR3 gives the full variable domain: DVKVTQSSRYLVKRTGEKVFLECVQDMDHENMFWYRQDPGLGLRLIYFSYDVKMKEKGDIPEGYSVSREKKERFSLILESASTNQTSMYLCASRLADEETQYFGPGTRLLVL.